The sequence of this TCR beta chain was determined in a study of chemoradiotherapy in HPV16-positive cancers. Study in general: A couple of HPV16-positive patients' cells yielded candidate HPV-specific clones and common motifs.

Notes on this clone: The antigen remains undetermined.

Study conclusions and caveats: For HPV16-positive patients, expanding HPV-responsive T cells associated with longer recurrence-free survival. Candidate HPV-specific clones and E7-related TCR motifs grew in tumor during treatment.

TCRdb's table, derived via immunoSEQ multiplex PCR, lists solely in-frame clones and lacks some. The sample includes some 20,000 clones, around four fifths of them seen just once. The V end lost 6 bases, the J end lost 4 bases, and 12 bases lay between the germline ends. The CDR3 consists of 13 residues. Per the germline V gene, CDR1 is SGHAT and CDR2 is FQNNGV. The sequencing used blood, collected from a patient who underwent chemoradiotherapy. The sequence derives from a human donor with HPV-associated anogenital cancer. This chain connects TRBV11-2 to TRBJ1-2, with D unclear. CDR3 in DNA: TGTGCCAGCAGGGAACGGGCTCTCTATGGCTACACCTTC. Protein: CASRERALYGYTF.